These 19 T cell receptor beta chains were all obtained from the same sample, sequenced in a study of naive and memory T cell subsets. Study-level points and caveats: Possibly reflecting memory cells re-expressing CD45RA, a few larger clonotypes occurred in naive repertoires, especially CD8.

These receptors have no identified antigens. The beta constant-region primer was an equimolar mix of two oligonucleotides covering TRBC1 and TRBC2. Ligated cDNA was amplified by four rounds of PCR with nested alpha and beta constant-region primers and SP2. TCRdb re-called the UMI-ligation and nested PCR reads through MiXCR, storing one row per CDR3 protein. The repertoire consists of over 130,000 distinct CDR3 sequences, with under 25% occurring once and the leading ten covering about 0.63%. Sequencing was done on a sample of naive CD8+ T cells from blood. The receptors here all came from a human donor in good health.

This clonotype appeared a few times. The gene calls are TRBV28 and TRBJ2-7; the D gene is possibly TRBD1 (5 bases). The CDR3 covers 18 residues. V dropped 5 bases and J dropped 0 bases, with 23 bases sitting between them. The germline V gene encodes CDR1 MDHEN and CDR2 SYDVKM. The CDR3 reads CASSLPTETGSSSYEQYF. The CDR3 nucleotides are TGTGCCAGCAGTCTACCGACAGAAACCGGGTCGAGCTCCTACGAGCAGTACTTC.

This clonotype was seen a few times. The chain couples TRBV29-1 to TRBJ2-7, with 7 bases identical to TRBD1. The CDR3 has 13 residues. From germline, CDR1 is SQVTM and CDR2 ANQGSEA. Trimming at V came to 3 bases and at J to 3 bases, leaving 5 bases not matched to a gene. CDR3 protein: CSVEFRDSYEQYF. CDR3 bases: TGCAGCGTTGAGTTCCGGGACAGCTACGAGCAGTACTTC.

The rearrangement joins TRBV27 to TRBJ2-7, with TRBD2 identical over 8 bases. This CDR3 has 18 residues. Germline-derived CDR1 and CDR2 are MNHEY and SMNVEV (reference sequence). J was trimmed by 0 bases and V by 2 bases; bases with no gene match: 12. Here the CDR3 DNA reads TGTGCCAGCAGTTTAGCCTTTCTAGCGGGTGGGGACTCCTACGAGCAGTACTTC. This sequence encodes CASSLAFLAGGDSYEQYF.

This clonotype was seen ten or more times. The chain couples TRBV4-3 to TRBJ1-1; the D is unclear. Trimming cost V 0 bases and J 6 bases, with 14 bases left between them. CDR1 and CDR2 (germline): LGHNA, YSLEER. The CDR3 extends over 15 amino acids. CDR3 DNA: TGCGCCAGCAGCCAAGATACGGGATTGGCGTCTGAAGCTTTCTTT. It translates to CASSQDTGLASEAFF.

The CDR3, as DNA: TGTGCCAGCAGTTTATCTATAGCGGGAGGAGGTGCAGATACGCAGTATTTT. Translating gives CASSLSIAGGGADTQYF. The V and J genes are TRBV28 and TRBJ2-3; 10 bases line up with TRBD2. The trim removed 1 base at V and 4 bases at J, leaving 8 bases unmatched. CDR3 length: 17 amino acids. Germline-derived CDR1 and CDR2 are MDHEN and SYDVKM.

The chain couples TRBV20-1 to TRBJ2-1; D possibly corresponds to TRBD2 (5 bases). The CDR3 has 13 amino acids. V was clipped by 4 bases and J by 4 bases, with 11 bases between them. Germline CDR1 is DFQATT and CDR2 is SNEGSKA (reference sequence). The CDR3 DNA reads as TGCAGTGCTATTAGGGAGAATTACAATGAGCAGTTCTTC. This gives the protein CSAIRENYNEQFF.

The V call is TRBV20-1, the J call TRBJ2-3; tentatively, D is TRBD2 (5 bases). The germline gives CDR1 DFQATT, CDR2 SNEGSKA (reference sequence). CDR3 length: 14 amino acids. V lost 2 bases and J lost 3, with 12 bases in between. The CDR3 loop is CSARLDWGTDTQYF. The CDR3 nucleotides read TGCAGTGCTAGATTGGACTGGGGAACAGATACGCAGTATTTT.

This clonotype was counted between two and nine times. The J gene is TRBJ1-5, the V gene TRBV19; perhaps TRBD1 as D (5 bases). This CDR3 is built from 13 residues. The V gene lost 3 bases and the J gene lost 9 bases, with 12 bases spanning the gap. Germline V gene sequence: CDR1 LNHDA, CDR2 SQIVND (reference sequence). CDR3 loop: CASSMGGGGPQHF. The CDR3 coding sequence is TGTGCCAGTAGTATGGGGGGTGGAGGGCCCCAGCATTTT. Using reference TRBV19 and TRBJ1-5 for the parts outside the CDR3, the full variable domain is DGGITQSPKYLFRKEGQNVTLSCEQNLNHDAMYWYRQDPGQGLRLIYYSQIVNDFQKGDIAEGYSVSREKKESFPLTVTSAQKNPTAFYLCASSMGGGGPQHFGDGTRLSIL.

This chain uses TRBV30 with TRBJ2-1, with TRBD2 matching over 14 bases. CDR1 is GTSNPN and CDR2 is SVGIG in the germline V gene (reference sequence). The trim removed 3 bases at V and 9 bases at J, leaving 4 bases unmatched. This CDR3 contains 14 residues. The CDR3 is CAWSRLAGGPEQFF. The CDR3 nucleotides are TGTGCCTGGAGCAGACTAGCGGGAGGGCCTGAGCAGTTCTTC.

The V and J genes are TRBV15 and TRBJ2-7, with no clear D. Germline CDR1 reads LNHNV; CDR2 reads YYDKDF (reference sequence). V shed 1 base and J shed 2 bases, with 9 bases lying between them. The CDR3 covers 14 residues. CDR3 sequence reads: CATSRALVPYEQYF. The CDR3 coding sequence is TGTGCCACCAGCAGAGCCCTAGTTCCCTACGAGCAGTACTTC.

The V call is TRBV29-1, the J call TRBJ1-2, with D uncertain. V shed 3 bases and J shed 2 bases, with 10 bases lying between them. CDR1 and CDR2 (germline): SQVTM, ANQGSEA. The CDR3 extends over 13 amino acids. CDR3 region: CSVEDRENYGYTF. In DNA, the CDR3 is TGCAGCGTTGAGGACCGGGAGAACTATGGCTACACCTTC.

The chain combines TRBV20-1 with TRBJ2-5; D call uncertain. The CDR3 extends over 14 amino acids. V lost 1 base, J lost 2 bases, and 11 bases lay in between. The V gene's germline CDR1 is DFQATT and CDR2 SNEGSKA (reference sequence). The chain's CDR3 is CSARGDWFQETQYF. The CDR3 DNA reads TGCAGTGCTAGAGGCGACTGGTTTCAAGAGACCCAGTACTTC.

The CDR3 reads CASRTSSYEQYF. The DNA for the CDR3 is TGTGCCAGCAGAACTAGCTCCTACGAGCAGTACTTC. This chain uses TRBV27 with TRBJ2-7; the D gene is possibly TRBD2 (5 bases). The germline V gene has CDR1 MNHEY and CDR2 SMNVEV (reference sequence). V was pared by 6 bases and J by 0 bases, with 6 bases between. CDR3 length: 12 amino acids.

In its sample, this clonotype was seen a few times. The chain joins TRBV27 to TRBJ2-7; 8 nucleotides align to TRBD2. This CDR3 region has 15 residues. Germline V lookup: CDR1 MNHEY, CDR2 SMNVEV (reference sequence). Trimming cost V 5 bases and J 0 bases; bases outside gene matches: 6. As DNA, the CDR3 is TGTGCCAGCAGTCCCAGCGGGAGACGCTCCTACGAGCAGTACTTC. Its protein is CASSPSGRRSYEQYF.

CDR3 sequence (DNA): TGTGCCAGCAGTTATGACTCCCCTACTGTCAATGAGCAGTTCTTC. This codes for CASSYDSPTVNEQFF. V gene TRBV28 combines with J gene TRBJ2-1; D uncertain. CDR1 and CDR2 (germline): MDHEN, SYDVKM. The CDR3 consists of 15 residues. V was shortened by 4 bases and J by 6 bases, with 16 bases between the two germline ends. Looking up the rest from reference TRBV28 and TRBJ2-1 gives the full variable domain: DVKVTQSSRYLVKRTGEKVFLECVQDMDHENMFWYRQDPGLGLRLIYFSYDVKMKEKGDIPEGYSVSREKKERFSLILESASTNQTSMYLCASSYDSPTVNEQFFGPGTRLTVL.

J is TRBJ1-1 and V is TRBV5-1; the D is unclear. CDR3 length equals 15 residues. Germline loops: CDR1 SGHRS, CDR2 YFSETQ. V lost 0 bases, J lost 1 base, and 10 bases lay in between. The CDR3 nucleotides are TGCGCCAGCAGCTTGGAGGGCGGAGAGAACACTGAAGCTTTCTTT. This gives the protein CASSLEGGENTEAFF.

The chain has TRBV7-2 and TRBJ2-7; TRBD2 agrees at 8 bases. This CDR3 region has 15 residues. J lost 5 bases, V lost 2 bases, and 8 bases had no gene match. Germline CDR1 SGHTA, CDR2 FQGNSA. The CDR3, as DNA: TGTGCCAGCAGCTTACTGGCGGGAGGCTGGGACGAGCAGTACTTC. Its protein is CASSLLAGGWDEQYF. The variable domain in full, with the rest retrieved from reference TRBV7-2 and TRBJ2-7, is GAGVSQSPSNKVTEKGKDVELRCDPISGHTALYWYRQSLGQGLEFLIYFQGNSAPDKSGLPSDRFSAERTGGSVSTLTIQRTQQEDSAVYLCASSLLAGGWDEQYFGPGTRLTVT.

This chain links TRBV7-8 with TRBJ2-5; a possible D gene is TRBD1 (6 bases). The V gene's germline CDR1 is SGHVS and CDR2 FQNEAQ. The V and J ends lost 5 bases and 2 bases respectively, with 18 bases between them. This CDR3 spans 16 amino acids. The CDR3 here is CASSGETGTPQETQYF. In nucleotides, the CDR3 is TGTGCCAGCAGCGGAGAAACCGGGACACCGCAAGAGACCCAGTACTTC.

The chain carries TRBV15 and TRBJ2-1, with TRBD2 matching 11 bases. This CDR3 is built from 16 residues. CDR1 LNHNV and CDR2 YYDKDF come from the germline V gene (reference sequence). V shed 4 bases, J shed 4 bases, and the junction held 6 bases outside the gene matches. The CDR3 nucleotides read TGTGCCACCAGCAACGGACTAGCGGGCCTTTACAATGAGCAGTTCTTC. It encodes CATSNGLAGLYNEQFF.